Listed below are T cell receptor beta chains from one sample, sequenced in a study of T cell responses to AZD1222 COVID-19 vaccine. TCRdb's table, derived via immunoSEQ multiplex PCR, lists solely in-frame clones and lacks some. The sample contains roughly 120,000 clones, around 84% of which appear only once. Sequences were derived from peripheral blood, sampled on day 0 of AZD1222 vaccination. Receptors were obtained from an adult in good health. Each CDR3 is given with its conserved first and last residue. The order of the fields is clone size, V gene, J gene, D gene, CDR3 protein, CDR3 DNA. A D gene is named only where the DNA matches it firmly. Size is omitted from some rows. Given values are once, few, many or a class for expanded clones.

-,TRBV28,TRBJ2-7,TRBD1,CASSLRQGARWYF,TGTGCCAGCAGTCTCCGACAGGGGGCGAGGTGGTACTTC
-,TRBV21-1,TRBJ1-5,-,CASSKGSRKAGQPQHF,TGTGCCAGCAGCAAAGGGTCCAGAAAAGCTGGTCAGCCCCAGCATTTT
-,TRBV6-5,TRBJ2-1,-,CASSYGGLSYNEQFF,TGTGCCAGCAGTTACGGGGGATTGTCCTACAATGAGCAGTTCTTC
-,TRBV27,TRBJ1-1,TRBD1,CASSLVSGGTEAFF,TGTGCCAGCAGTCTCGTCTCAGGGGGCACTGAAGCTTTCTTT
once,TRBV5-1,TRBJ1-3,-,CASSLGQVLGNTIYF,TGCGCCAGCAGCTTGGGGCAGGTCCTTGGAAACACCATATATTTT
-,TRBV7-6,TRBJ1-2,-,CASSLGAGVNYGYTF,TGTGCCAGCAGCTTAGGAGCAGGGGTCAACTATGGCTACACCTTC
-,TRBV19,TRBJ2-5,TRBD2,CASSLPGRTETQYF,TGTGCCAGTAGTCTCCCCGGGAGGACGGAGACCCAGTACTTC
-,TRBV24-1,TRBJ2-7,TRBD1,CATSGTGNYEQYF,TGTGCCACCTCCGGGACAGGGAACTACGAGCAGTACTTC
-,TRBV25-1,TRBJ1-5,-,CANANQGGEQGYNQPQHF,TGTGCCAACGCAAACCAAGGGGGGGAACAGGGCTACAATCAGCCCCAGCATTTT
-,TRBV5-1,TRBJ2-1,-,CASSLAGGPERFF,TGCGCCAGCAGCTTGGCCGGGGGGCCCGAGCGGTTCTTC
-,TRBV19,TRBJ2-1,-,CASTPGTFSYNEQFF,TGTGCCAGTACCCCCGGGACCTTCTCCTACAATGAGCAGTTCTTC
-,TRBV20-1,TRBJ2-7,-,CSWAVSYEQYF,TGCAGCTGGGCCGTTTCCTACGAGCAGTACTTC
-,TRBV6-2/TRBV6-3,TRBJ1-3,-,CASSSLSTSGNTIYF,TGTGCCAGCAGTTCCCTGTCCACGTCTGGAAACACCATATATTTT
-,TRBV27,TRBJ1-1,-,CASSLSYRTPNTEAFF,TGTGCCAGCAGTTTATCGTATAGGACACCGAACACTGAAGCTTTCTTT
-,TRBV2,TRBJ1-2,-,CASSEFGYGYTF,TGTGCCAGCAGTGAATTTGGCTATGGCTACACCTTC
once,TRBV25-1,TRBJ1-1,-,CASSGSGGPTEAFF,TGTGCCAGCAGTGGGTCTGGGGGGCCCACTGAAGCTTTCTTT
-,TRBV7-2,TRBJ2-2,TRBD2,CASSLVSGEGGELFF,TGTGCCAGCAGCTTAGTGAGCGGGGAGGGCGGGGAGCTGTTTTTT
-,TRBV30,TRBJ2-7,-,CAWTGGRRTAYEQYF,TGTGCCTGGACAGGGGGGCGCCGAACTGCTTACGAGCAGTACTTC
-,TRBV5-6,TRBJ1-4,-,CASSSLAGRELFF,TGTGCCAGCAGCTCCCTAGCGGGGCGAGAGCTGTTTTTT
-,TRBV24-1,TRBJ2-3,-,CATRAQGSSDTQYF,TGTGCCACCAGAGCCCAGGGGTCATCGGATACGCAGTATTTT
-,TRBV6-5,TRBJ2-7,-,CASRSQGGEQYF,TGTGCCAGCAGATCACAGGGTGGCGAGCAGTACTTC
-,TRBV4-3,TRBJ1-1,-,CASSQARAFGTEAFF,TGCGCCAGCAGCCAAGCCCGGGCCTTTGGCACTGAAGCTTTCTTT
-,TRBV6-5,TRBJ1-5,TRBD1,CASSQQGSNQPQHF,TGTGCCAGCAGCCAACAGGGGAGCAATCAGCCCCAGCATTTT
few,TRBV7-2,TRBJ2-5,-,CASSFSGGEEETQYF,TGTGCCAGCAGCTTCTCAGGGGGGGAGGAGGAGACCCAGTACTTC
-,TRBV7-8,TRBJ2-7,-,CASSLVQGEQYF,TGTGCCAGCAGCTTAGTCCAGGGCGAGCAGTACTTC
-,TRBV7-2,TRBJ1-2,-,CASSLTPGHGYTF,TGTGCCAGCAGCTTAACGCCGGGGCACGGCTACACCTTC
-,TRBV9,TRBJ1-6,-,CASGTRDPEGNSPLHF,TGTGCCAGTGGGACCCGGGACCCAGAAGGGAATTCACCCCTCCACTTT
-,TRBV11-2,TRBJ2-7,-,CASSLGAGVYEQYF,TGTGCCAGCAGCTTAGGTGCCGGGGTCTACGAGCAGTACTTC